The rows below give T cell receptor beta chains drawn from one sample of a study of a mutant IDH1 vaccine in newly diagnosed glioma. Here immunoSEQ multiplex PCR was the method, and the copy in TCRdb shows in-frame clones only, minus some. This sample has about 54,000 clones, with 80% to 90% found just once. These TCRs are of unknown antigen specificity. This sample comprised PBMCs, obtained from a glioma patient whose treatment included an IDH1 peptide vaccine. Receptors originate from a woman between 18 and 29 years old with glioma. Both conserved end residues are part of each CDR3. A D gene is named only where the DNA matches it firmly. Clone size is shown for a subset of rows, as once, few, many or a class of expanded clone.

V: TRBV4-1
J: TRBJ2-7
D: -
size: once
CDR3: CASSQDPLTGSYEQYF
DNA: TGCGCCAGCAGCCAAGATCCCCTGACAGGCTCCTACGAGCAGTACTTC

V: TRBV4-2
J: TRBJ1-1
D: TRBD1
size: few
CDR3: CASSQDSGGTEAFF
DNA: TGTGCCAGCAGCCAAGACTCAGGGGGCACTGAAGCTTTCTTT

V: TRBV5-1
J: TRBJ1-2
D: -
size: once
CDR3: CASSLPGAEVEGYTF
DNA: TGCGCCAGCAGCTTGCCCGGGGCAGAGGTAGAGGGCTACACCTTC

V: TRBV30
J: TRBJ2-7
D: TRBD2
size: -
CDR3: CAWSRLAGFYEQYF
DNA: TGTGCCTGGAGTAGACTAGCGGGGTTCTACGAGCAGTACTTC

V: TRBV9
J: TRBJ1-6
D: -
size: -
CDR3: CASSVQINSPLHF
DNA: TGTGCCAGCAGCGTACAGATTAATTCACCCCTCCACTTT

V: TRBV5-4
J: TRBJ1-1
D: -
size: -
CDR3: CASRPPRGESTEAFF
DNA: TGTGCCAGCAGGCCCCCCCGGGGGGAAAGCACTGAAGCTTTCTTT

V: TRBV25-1
J: TRBJ2-3
D: -
size: -
CDR3: CASSADSTDTQYF
DNA: TGTGCCAGCAGCGCTGACAGCACAGATACGCAGTATTTT

V: TRBV6-5
J: TRBJ2-7
D: TRBD2
size: -
CDR3: CASGELAGAYEQYF
DNA: TGTGCCTCAGGGGAACTAGCGGGGGCTTACGAGCAGTACTTC

V: TRBV7-8
J: TRBJ2-7
D: -
size: -
CDR3: CASSLAISYEQYF
DNA: TGTGCCAGCAGCTTAGCCATCTCCTACGAGCAGTACTTC

V: TRBV5-1
J: TRBJ2-1
D: -
size: -
CDR3: CASSPLAGSYNEQFF
DNA: TGCGCCAGCAGCCCTTTGGCCGGCTCCTACAATGAGCAGTTCTTC

V: TRBV5-1
J: TRBJ1-1
D: TRBD1
size: -
CDR3: CASRDRGVKTEAFF
DNA: TGCGCCAGCAGAGACAGGGGGGTGAAGACTGAAGCTTTCTTT

V: TRBV29-1
J: TRBJ2-5
D: -
size: -
CDR3: CTGARIQETQYF
DNA: TGCACAGGGGCGCGGATCCAAGAGACCCAGTACTTC

V: TRBV28
J: TRBJ1-5
D: -
size: -
CDR3: CASKTGRDNQPQHF
DNA: TGTGCCAGCAAAACTGGCAGAGACAATCAGCCCCAGCATTTT

V: TRBV6-5
J: TRBJ2-1
D: -
size: -
CDR3: CASTTGGTAYNEQFF
DNA: TGTGCCAGCACCACGGGCGGGACAGCCTACAATGAGCAGTTCTTC

V: TRBV19
J: TRBJ1-5
D: TRBD1
size: -
CDR3: CASSIPGQGARQPQHF
DNA: TGTGCCAGTAGTATCCCCGGACAGGGGGCGCGGCAGCCCCAGCATTTT

V: TRBV5-1
J: TRBJ1-4
D: -
size: few
CDR3: CASSNEGLANEKLFF
DNA: TGCGCCAGCAGCAATGAGGGGTTAGCTAATGAAAAACTGTTTTTT

V: TRBV7-2
J: TRBJ1-6
D: -
size: -
CDR3: CASSLDTANSPLHF
DNA: TGTGCCAGCAGCTTAGACACAGCTAATTCACCCCTCCACTTT

V: TRBV5-1
J: TRBJ1-1
D: TRBD1
size: -
CDR3: CASSLGDRDNTEAFF
DNA: TGCGCCAGCAGCTTGGGTGACAGGGATAACACTGAAGCTTTCTTT

V: TRBV14
J: TRBJ1-4
D: -
size: few
CDR3: CASSPKGEKLFF
DNA: TGTGCCAGCAGCCCTAAAGGGGAAAAACTGTTTTTT

V: TRBV10-3
J: TRBJ1-1
D: -
size: -
CDR3: CAISEAGMNTEAFF
DNA: TGTGCCATCAGTGAGGCCGGAATGAACACTGAAGCTTTCTTT

V: TRBV2
J: TRBJ2-1
D: -
size: once
CDR3: CALIRNYNEQFF
DNA: TGTGCCCTGATCCGGAACTACAATGAGCAGTTCTTC

V: TRBV5-1
J: TRBJ1-1
D: -
size: medium-sized
CDR3: CASSSGRIMNTEAFF
DNA: TGCGCCAGCAGCTCGGGACGGATCATGAACACTGAAGCTTTCTTT

V: TRBV6-5
J: TRBJ1-2
D: TRBD1
size: once
CDR3: CATGTGNSYTF
DNA: TGTGCCACCGGGACAGGGAATAGCTACACCTTC

V: TRBV6-4
J: TRBJ1-1
D: TRBD1
size: -
CDR3: CASKDRGNTEAFF
DNA: TGTGCCAGCAAGGACAGGGGGAACACTGAAGCTTTCTTT

V: TRBV19
J: TRBJ1-1
D: -
size: -
CDR3: CASSTGRLNTEAFF
DNA: TGTGCCAGTAGTACGGGACGTCTGAACACTGAAGCTTTCTTT

V: TRBV7-6
J: TRBJ1-3
D: -
size: -
CDR3: CASSLTGSLGGNTIYF
DNA: TGTGCCAGCAGCTTAACAGGTTCCCTAGGTGGAAACACCATATATTTT

V: TRBV6-1
J: TRBJ1-4
D: TRBD1
size: -
CDR3: CASSGQGRGEKLFF
DNA: TGTGCCAGCAGCGGACAGGGCCGGGGTGAAAAACTGTTTTTT

V: TRBV9
J: TRBJ2-1
D: TRBD2
size: -
CDR3: CASSVAPPGLAEYNEQFF
DNA: TGTGCCAGCAGCGTAGCTCCCCCCGGACTAGCAGAATACAATGAGCAGTTCTTC

V: TRBV7-7
J: TRBJ2-2
D: TRBD1
size: -
CDR3: CASSPIGQGGVGELFF
DNA: TGTGCTAGCAGTCCGATTGGACAGGGCGGAGTCGGGGAGCTGTTTTTT

V: TRBV11-2
J: TRBJ2-2
D: -
size: -
CDR3: CASSLRSGTGELFF
DNA: TGTGCCAGCAGCTTGAGATCGGGGACCGGGGAGCTGTTTTTT

V: TRBV7-9
J: TRBJ2-7
D: TRBD2
size: -
CDR3: CASSLVVGTSGTYEQYF
DNA: TGTGCCAGCAGCTTAGTAGTGGGGACTAGCGGGACTTACGAGCAGTACTTC

V: TRBV7-3
J: TRBJ2-7
D: -
size: -
CDR3: CASSLGLGPSYEQYF
DNA: TGTGCCAGCAGCTTAGGGCTAGGGCCCTCCTACGAGCAGTACTTC

V: TRBV5-1
J: TRBJ1-2
D: -
size: -
CDR3: CASSPEAANYGYTF
DNA: TGCGCCAGCAGCCCAGAGGCAGCTAACTATGGCTACACCTTC

V: TRBV5-8
J: TRBJ2-3
D: TRBD2
size: -
CDR3: CASSPPGLATDTQYF
DNA: TGTGCCAGCAGTCCGCCGGGACTAGCGACAGATACGCAGTATTTT

V: TRBV15
J: TRBJ1-4
D: -
size: -
CDR3: CATTPGGVTNEKLFF
DNA: TGTGCCACCACCCCGGGGGGGGTAACTAATGAAAAACTGTTTTTT

V: TRBV19
J: TRBJ2-7
D: TRBD2
size: -
CDR3: CASSKGPPGLAGGEQYF
DNA: TGTGCCAGTAGCAAGGGGCCCCCGGGACTAGCGGGAGGCGAGCAGTACTTC

V: TRBV6-1
J: TRBJ1-5
D: TRBD1
size: -
CDR3: CASSDPQRGQEWWSNQPQHF
DNA: TGTGCCAGCAGTGACCCCCAGAGGGGGCAAGAGTGGTGGAGCAATCAGCCCCAGCATTTT

V: TRBV5-1
J: TRBJ2-1
D: TRBD2
size: -
CDR3: CASSLGAGVVHEQFF
DNA: TGCGCCAGCAGCTTGGGCGCGGGAGTGGTCCATGAGCAGTTCTTC

V: TRBV25-1
J: TRBJ1-6
D: -
size: few
CDR3: CASSEGLYNSPLHF
DNA: TGTGCCAGCAGTGAAGGGTTGTATAATTCACCCCTCCACTTT

V: TRBV5-4
J: TRBJ1-1
D: -
size: -
CDR3: CASRAGGWAMNTEAFF
DNA: TGTGCCAGCAGGGCGGGGGGATGGGCGATGAACACTGAAGCTTTCTTT

V: TRBV28
J: TRBJ2-7
D: TRBD1
size: -
CDR3: CASSLAETGTGRHEQYF
DNA: TGTGCCAGCAGTTTGGCGGAGACCGGGACAGGGCGGCACGAGCAGTACTTC

V: TRBV4-2
J: TRBJ2-4
D: -
size: -
CDR3: CASSQGGGRIIAKNIQYF
DNA: TGTGCCAGCAGCCAAGGGGGGGGCAGAATTATAGCCAAAAACATTCAGTACTTC

V: TRBV15
J: TRBJ1-2
D: -
size: -
CDR3: CATSRGGTIYGYTF
DNA: TGTGCCACCAGCAGAGGGGGGACAATTTATGGCTACACCTTC

V: TRBV5-4
J: TRBJ1-1
D: -
size: -
CDR3: CASSSVPASTEAFF
DNA: TGTGCCAGCAGCTCCGTTCCCGCGAGCACTGAAGCTTTCTTT

V: TRBV11-2
J: TRBJ2-5
D: TRBD2
size: once
CDR3: CASSHWTSTQETQYF
DNA: TGTGCCAGCAGCCATTGGACTAGCACACAAGAGACCCAGTACTTC

V: TRBV13
J: TRBJ2-7
D: -
size: -
CDR3: CASSLLSSYEQYF
DNA: TGTGCCAGCAGCCTCCTAAGCTCCTACGAGCAGTACTTC

V: TRBV18
J: TRBJ1-4
D: -
size: -
CDR3: CASSPREAVNEKLFF
DNA: TGTGCCAGCTCACCTCGGGAAGCGGTCAATGAAAAACTGTTTTTT

V: TRBV6-5
J: TRBJ1-2
D: -
size: -
CDR3: CASSDYVSYGYTF
DNA: TGTGCCAGCAGTGATTACGTCAGCTATGGCTACACCTTC

V: TRBV5-4
J: TRBJ2-5
D: -
size: -
CDR3: CASSLTGEETQYF
DNA: TGTGCCAGCAGCTTGACAGGAGAAGAGACCCAGTACTTC

V: TRBV19
J: TRBJ1-5
D: -
size: -
CDR3: CASSTGHHQPQHF
DNA: TGTGCCAGTAGTACGGGACATCATCAGCCCCAGCATTTT

V: TRBV29-1
J: TRBJ2-6
D: -
size: -
CDR3: CSVEDGISGANVLTF
DNA: TGCAGCGTTGAAGATGGCATCTCTGGGGCCAACGTCCTGACTTTC

V: TRBV7-7
J: TRBJ1-1
D: -
size: -
CDR3: CASSLSLNTEAFF
DNA: TGTGCCAGCAGCTTATCGTTGAACACTGAAGCTTTCTTT

V: TRBV4-3
J: TRBJ2-2
D: -
size: -
CDR3: CASSHTTGTGELFF
DNA: TGCGCCAGCAGCCACACCACGGGGACCGGGGAGCTGTTTTTT

V: TRBV18
J: TRBJ1-3
D: -
size: -
CDR3: CASSPPQFLDTIYF
DNA: TGTGCCAGCTCACCACCTCAGTTCTTGGACACCATATATTTT

V: TRBV30
J: TRBJ2-7
D: TRBD2
size: -
CDR3: CAWSRLAGFYEQYF
DNA: TGTGCCTGGAGTAGACTAGCGGGGTTCTACGAGCAGTACTTC

V: TRBV14
J: TRBJ1-5
D: -
size: -
CDR3: CASSQVPPGPRLEDQPQHF
DNA: TGTGCCAGCAGCCAAGTACCACCGGGACCACGGCTGGAGGATCAGCCCCAGCATTTT

V: TRBV5-1
J: TRBJ1-1
D: TRBD1
size: -
CDR3: CASSLGRDRVSTEAFF
DNA: TGCGCCAGCAGCTTGGGGCGGGACAGGGTGAGCACTGAAGCTTTCTTT

V: TRBV5-6
J: TRBJ1-2
D: -
size: -
CDR3: CASSFYTGYGYTF
DNA: TGTGCCAGCAGCTTTTACACGGGCTATGGCTACACCTTC